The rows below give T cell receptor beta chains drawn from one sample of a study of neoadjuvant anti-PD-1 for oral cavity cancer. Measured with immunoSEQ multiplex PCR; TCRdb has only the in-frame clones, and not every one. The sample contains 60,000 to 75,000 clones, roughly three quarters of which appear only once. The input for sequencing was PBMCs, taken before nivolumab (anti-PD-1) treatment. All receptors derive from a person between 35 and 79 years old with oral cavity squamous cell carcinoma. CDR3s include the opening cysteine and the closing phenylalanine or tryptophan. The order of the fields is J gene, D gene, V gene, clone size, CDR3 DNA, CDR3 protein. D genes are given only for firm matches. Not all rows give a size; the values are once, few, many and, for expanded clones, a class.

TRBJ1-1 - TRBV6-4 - TGTGCCAGCAGTGACTCGAAATCATCAGGGCCTACCGGGAGCACTGAAGCTTTCTTT CASSDSKSSGPTGSTEAFF
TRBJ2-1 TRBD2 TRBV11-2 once TGTGCCAGCAGCTCCGGGACTAGCGGGGGCCTAAGCTCCTACAATGAGCAGTTCTTC CASSSGTSGGLSSYNEQFF
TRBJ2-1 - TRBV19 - TGTGCCAGTAGTACCACAGGGAGGGGAAGGGACAATGAGCAGTTCTTC CASSTTGRGRDNEQFF
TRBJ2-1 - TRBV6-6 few TGTGCCAGCAGTTACGGGGGAAGATCCTACAATGAGCAGTTCTTC CASSYGGRSYNEQFF
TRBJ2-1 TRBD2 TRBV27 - TGTGCCAGCAGTTCGACCCTAGCGGAGTTCTACAATGAGCAGTTCTTC CASSSTLAEFYNEQFF
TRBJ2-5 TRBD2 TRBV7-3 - TGTGCCAGCAGCTTAACTGGGACTAGCGGGAGTCTCGCCCAAGAGACCCAGTACTTC CASSLTGTSGSLAQETQYF
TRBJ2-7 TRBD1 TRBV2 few TGTGCCAGCACTACTAGCATTGGACAGGGGTTCTACGAGCAGTACTTC CASTTSIGQGFYEQYF
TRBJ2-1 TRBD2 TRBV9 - TGTGCCAGCAGCGAGGCGGGAGCATCCTACAATGAGCAGTTCTTC CASSEAGASYNEQFF
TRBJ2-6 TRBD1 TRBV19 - TGTGCCAGTAGCCCGGGACAGCTATCTGGGGCCAACGTCCTGACTTTC CASSPGQLSGANVLTF
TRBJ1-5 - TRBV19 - TGTGCCACCCCGAGGGCCTCTATCCCCCGCAATCAGCCCCAGCATTTT CATPRASIPRNQPQHF
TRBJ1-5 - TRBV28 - TGTGCCAGCAGCTCTCTAGACAGTTCTAACAATCAGCCCCAGCATTTT CASSSLDSSNNQPQHF
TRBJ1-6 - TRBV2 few TGTGCCAGCAGTGGGTTGACAGTCTATAATTCACCCCTCCACTTT CASSGLTVYNSPLHF
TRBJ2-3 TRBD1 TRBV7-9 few TGTGCCAGCAGCCCTAGCAAACTGAGACAGGGGGTTAGGGCAGATACGCAGTATTTT CASSPSKLRQGVRADTQYF
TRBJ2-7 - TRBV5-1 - TGCGCCAGCAGCCCGGAGGGGGCCTACGAGCAGTACTTC CASSPEGAYEQYF
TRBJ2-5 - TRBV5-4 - TGTGCCAGCAGCTTAAGCCAAGAGACCCAGTACTTC CASSLSQETQYF
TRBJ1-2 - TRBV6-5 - TGTGCCAGCAGTTACTCGAAGCTCTCTAGCTATGGCTACACCTTC CASSYSKLSSYGYTF
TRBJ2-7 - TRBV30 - TGTGCCTGGAGTATATCGGCCAACTACGAGCAGTACTTC CAWSISANYEQYF
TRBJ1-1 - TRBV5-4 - TGTGCCAGCAGCTTAGGCAGGAACACTGAAGCTTTCTTT CASSLGRNTEAFF
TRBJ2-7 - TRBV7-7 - TGTGCCAGCTCAGGGGGACTAAACTACGAGCAGTACTTC CASSGGLNYEQYF
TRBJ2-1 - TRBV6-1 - TGTGCCAGCAGCGAAGTGGGCAGTCCGGATGAGCAGTTCTTC CASSEVGSPDEQFF
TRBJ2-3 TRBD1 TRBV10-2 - TGCGCCAGCAGACGGACAGGGAGCACAGATACGCAGTATTTT CASRRTGSTDTQYF
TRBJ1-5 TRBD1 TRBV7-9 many TGTGCCAGCAGCGCCGTACAGGGGACTAGCAATCAGCCCCAGCATTTT CASSAVQGTSNQPQHF
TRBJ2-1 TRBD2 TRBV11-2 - TGTGCCAGCAGTCGAGCGGGAGCAATGTCCTACAATGAGCAGTTCTTC CASSRAGAMSYNEQFF
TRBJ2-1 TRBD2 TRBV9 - TGTGCCAGCAGCCCCTCCTCTAGCGGGATTTACAATGAGCAGTTCTTC CASSPSSSGIYNEQFF
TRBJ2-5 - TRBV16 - TGTGCCAGCAGCCGGGACTTGGAGACCCAGTACTTC CASSRDLETQYF
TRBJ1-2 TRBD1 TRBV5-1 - TGCGCCAGCAGCAGACTACAGGGGGCTAATGGCTACACCTTC CASSRLQGANGYTF
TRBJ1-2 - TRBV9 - TGTGCCAGCAGCGTAGAGGACAGTTCCTTCTATGGCTACACCTTC CASSVEDSSFYGYTF
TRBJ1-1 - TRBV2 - TGTGCCAGCAGGGGGGGACACCCGTCCCCAACTGAAGCTTTCTTT CASRGGHPSPTEAFF
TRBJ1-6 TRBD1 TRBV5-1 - TGCGCCAGCAGCCGGGACAGCGCAAGCTCCTATAATTCACCCCTCCACTTT CASSRDSASSYNSPLHF